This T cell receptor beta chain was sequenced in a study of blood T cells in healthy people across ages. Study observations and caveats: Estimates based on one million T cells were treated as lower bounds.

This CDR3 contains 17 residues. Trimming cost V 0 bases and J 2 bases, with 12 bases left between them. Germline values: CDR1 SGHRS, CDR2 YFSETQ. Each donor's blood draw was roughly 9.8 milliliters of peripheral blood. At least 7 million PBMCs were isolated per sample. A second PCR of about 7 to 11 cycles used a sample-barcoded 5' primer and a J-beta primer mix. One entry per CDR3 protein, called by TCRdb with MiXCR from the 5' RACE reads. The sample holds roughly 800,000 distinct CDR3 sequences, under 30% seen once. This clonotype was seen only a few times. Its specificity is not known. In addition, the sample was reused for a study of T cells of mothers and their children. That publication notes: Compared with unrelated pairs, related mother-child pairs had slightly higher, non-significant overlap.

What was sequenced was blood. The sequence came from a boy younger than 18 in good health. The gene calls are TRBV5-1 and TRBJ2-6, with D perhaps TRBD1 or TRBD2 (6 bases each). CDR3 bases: TGCGCCAGCAGCTTGGTTCCGCGGGACACTGGGGCCAACGTCCTGACTTTC. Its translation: CASSLVPRDTGANVLTF.